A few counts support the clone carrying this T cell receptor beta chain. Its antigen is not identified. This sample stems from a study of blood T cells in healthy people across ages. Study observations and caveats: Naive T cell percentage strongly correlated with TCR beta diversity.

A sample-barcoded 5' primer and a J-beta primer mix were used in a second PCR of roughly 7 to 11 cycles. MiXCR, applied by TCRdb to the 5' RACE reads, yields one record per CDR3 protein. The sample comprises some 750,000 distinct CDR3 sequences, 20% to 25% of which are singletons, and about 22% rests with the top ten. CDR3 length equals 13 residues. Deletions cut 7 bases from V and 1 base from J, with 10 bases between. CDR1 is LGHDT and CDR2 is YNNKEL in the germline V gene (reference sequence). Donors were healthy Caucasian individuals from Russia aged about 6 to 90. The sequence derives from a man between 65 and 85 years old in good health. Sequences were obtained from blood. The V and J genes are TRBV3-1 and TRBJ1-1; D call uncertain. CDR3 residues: CASKGWANTEAFF. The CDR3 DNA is TGTGCCAGCAAGGGTTGGGCGAACACTGAAGCTTTCTTT.